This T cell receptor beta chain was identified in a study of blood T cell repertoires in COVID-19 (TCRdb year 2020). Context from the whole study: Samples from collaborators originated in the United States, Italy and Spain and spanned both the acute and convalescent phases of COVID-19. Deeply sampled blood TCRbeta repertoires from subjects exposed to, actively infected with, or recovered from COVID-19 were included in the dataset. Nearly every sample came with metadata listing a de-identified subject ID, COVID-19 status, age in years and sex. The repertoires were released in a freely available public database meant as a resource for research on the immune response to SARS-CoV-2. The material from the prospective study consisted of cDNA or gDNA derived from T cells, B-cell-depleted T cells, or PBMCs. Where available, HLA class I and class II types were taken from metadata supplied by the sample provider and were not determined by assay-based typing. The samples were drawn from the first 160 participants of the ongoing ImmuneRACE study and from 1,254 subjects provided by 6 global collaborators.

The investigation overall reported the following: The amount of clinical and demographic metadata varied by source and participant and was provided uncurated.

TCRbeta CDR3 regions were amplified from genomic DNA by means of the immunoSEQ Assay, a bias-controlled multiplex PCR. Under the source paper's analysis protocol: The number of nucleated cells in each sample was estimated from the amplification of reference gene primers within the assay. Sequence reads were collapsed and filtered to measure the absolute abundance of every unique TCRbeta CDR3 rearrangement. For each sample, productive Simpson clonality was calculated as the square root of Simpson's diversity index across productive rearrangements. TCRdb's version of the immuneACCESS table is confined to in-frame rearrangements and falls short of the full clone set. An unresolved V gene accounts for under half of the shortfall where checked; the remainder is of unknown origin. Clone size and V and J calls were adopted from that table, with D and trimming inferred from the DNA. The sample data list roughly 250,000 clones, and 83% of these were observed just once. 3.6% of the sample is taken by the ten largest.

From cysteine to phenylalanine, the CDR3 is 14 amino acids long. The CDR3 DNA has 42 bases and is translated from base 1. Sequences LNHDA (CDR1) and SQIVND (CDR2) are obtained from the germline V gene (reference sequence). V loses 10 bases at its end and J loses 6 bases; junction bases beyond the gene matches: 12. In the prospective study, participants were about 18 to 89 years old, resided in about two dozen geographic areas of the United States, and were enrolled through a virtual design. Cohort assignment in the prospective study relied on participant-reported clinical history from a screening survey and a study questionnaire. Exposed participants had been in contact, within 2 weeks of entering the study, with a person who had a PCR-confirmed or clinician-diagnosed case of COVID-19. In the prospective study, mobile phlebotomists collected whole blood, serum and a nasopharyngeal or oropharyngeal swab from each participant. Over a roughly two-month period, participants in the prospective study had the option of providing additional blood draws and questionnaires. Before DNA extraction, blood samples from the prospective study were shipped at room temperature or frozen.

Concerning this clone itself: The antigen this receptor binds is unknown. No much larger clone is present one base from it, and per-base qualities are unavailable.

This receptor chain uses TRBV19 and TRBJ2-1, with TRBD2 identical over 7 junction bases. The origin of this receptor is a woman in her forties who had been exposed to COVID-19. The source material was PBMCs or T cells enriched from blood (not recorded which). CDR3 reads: CATDSSGRSNEQFF. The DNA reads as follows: TGTGCCACCGATTCTAGCGGTCGGAGCAATGAGCAGTTCTTC.